This T cell receptor beta chain was captured in a study of tumor-infiltrating lymphocytes in primary liver carcinoma. Study findings and constraints: Tumor-adjacent and tumor-blood pairs displayed less overlap than did pairs of tumor regions. Merely some 8-24% of top clones spanned all five tumor regions.

Regarding this clonotype: Its target is unknown.

Between about 18 and 33 mg of unsorted bulk tissue served as the source from which RNA and DNA were co-extracted. Primary liver carcinoma in the patients was surgically resected. All of the tumor samples contained over 75% viable tumor cells. The investigators made TCR beta cDNA from approximately 500 ng total RNA, using a constant-region primer. Libraries of TCR beta came from three nested multiplex PCR rounds with slightly modified ARM-PCR. The two initial PCR rounds, about 9 cycles each, used TRBV1-TRBV30 forward and C-beta reverse primers. TCRdb used MiXCR to reprocess the multiplex PCR reads, holding one entry per CDR3 protein. Of approximately 110,000 distinct CDR3 sequences in the sample, 60% to 75% are singletons; the top ten hold 8.4%. Trimming removed 0 bases at V and 6 bases at J, with 12 bases between. The CDR3 extends over 13 amino acids. Germline assignment: CDR1 DFQATT and CDR2 SNEGSKA (reference sequence).

Sequenced material: liver tumor tissue from sampling region 3. The sample's subset: tumor region T3, left-lateral pole. The clonotype was recovered from a woman aged 55-69 years with primary liver carcinoma and hepatitis B virus infection. V and J are TRBV20-1 and TRBJ2-7; tentatively, D is TRBD2 (5 bases). In DNA form, the CDR3 reads TGCAGTGCTAGAGAAGGGAGTTTGCTCGAGCAGTACTTC. Its protein product is CSAREGSLLEQYF.